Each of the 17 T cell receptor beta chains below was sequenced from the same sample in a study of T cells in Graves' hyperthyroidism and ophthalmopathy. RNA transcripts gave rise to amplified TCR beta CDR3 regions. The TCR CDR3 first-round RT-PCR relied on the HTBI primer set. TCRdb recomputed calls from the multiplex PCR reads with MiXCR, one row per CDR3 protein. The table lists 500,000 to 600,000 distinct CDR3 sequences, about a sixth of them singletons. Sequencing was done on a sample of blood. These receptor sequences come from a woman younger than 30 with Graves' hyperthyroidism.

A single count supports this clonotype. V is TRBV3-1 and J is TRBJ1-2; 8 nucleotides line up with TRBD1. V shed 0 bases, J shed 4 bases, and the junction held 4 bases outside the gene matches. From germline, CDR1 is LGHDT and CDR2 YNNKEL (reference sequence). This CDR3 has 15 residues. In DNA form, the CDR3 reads TGTGCCAGCAGCCAAGACGTCAGGGGGCTCTATGGCTACACCTTC. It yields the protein CASSQDVRGLYGYTF.

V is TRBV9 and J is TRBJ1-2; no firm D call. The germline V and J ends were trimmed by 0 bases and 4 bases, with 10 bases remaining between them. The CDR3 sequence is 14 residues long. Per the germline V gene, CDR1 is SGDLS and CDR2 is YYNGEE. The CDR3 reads CASSVAGGVYGYTF. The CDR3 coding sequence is TGTGCCAGCAGCGTAGCAGGCGGAGTCTATGGCTACACCTTC.

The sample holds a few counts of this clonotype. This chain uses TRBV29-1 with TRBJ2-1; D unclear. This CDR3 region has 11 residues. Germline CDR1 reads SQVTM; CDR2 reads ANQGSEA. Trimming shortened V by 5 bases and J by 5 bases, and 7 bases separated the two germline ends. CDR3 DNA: TGCAGCGTTCCAGGACACAATGAGCAGTTCTTC. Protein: CSVPGHNEQFF.

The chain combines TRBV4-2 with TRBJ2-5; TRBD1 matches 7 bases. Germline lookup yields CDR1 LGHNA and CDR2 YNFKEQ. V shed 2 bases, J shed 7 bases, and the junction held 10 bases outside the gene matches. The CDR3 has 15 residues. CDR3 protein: CASSQQRTGDSTQYF. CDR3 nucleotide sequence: TGTGCCAGCAGCCAACAAAGGACAGGAGACTCGACCCAGTACTTC.

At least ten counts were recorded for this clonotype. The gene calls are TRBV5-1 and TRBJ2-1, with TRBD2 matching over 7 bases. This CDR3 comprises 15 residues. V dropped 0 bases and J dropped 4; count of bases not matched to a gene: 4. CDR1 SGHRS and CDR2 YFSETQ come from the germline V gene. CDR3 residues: CASSLGLADYNEQFF. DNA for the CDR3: TGCGCCAGCAGCTTGGGACTAGCAGATTACAATGAGCAGTTCTTC.

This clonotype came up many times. As DNA, the CDR3 is TGTGCCAGCAGCCCTCCGTTTAGGCGGGAGACCCAGTACTTC. The encoded protein is CASSPPFRRETQYF. The chain couples TRBV11-2 to TRBJ2-5; no clear D. CDR3 length: 14 residues. Trimming took off 5 bases at V and 5 bases at J, with 15 bases between the two ends. In germline, CDR1 is SGHAT, CDR2 FQNNGV.

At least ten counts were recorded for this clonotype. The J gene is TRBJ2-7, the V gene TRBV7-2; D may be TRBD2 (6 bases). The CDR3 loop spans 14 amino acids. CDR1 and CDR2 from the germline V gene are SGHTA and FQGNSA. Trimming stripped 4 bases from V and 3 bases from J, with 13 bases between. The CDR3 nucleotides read TGTGCCAGCAGCTGGGGACTGGCGGGCTACGAGCAGTACTTC. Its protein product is CASSWGLAGYEQYF.

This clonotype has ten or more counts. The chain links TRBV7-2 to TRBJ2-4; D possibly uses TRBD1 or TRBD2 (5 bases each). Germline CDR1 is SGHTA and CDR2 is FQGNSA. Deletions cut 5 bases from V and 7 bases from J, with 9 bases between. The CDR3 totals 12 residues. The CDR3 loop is CASSPGTNIQYF. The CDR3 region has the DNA TGTGCCAGCAGCCCTGGGACGAACATTCAGTACTTC.

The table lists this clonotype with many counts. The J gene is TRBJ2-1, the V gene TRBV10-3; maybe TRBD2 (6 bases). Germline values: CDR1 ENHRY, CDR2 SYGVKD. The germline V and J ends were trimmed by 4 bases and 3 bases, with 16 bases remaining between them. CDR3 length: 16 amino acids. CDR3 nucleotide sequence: TGTGCCATCAGTGGGAAGACGGGACTCCTCTACAATGAGCAGTTCTTC. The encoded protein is CAISGKTGLLYNEQFF.

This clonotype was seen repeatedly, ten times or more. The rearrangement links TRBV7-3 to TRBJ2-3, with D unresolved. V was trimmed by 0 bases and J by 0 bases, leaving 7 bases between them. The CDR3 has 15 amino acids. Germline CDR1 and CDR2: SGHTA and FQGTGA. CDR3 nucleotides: TGTGCCAGCAGCTTAACAGCTTCTAGCACAGATACGCAGTATTTT. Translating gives CASSLTASSTDTQYF.

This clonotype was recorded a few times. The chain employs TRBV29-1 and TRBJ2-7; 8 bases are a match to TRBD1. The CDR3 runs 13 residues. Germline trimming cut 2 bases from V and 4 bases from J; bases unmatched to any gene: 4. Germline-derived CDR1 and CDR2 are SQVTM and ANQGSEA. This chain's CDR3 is CSVELRDRYEQYF. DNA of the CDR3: TGCAGCGTTGAACTCCGGGACAGGTACGAGCAGTACTTC.

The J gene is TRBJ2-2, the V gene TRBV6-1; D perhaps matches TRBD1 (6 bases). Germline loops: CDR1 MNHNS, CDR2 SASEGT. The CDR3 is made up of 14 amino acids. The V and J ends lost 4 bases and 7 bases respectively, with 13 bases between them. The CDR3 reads CASSATGQVGELFF. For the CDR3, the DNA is TGTGCCAGCAGTGCTACAGGGCAGGTCGGGGAGCTGTTTTTT.

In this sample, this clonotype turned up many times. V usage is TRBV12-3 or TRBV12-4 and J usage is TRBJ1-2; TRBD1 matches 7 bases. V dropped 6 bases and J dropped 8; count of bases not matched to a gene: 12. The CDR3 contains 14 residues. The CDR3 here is CASSASDRVRGYTF. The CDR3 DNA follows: TGTGCCAGCAGCGCATCAGACAGGGTTCGGGGCTACACCTTC.

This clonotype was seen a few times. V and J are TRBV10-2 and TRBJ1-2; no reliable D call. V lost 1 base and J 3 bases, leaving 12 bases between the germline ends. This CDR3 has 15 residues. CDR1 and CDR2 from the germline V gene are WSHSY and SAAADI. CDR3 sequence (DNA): TGCGCCAGCAGTGAGTGGCCAGCTGTATACTATGGCTACACCTTC. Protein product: CASSEWPAVYYGYTF.

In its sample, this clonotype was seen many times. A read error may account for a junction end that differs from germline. The CDR3 protein is CASSLEESSYNEQFF. The CDR3 coding sequence is TGTGCCAGCAGCTTAGAAGAGAGCTCCTACAACGAGCAGTTCTTC. The chain links TRBV13 to TRBJ2-1; D gene uncertain. The CDR3 runs 15 residues. Germline CDR1 is PRHDT and CDR2 is FYEKMQ (reference sequence).

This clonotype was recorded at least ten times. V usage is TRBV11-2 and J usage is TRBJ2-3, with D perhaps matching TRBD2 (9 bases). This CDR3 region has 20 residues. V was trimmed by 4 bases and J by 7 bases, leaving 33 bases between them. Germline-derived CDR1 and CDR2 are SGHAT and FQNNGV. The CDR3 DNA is TGTGCCAGCAGCTCCTACCGGACAGGGTTCCCTAAGCGGGGGGCCTATACGCAGTATTTT. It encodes CASSSYRTGFPKRGAYTQYF.

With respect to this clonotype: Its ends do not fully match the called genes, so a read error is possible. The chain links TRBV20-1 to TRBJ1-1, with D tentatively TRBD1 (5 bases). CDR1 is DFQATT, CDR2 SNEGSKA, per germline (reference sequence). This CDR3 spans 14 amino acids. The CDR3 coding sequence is TGCAGTGCTAGAGACGGGGCCCCCAACACTGTAGCTTTCTTT. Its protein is CSARDGAPNTVAFF.